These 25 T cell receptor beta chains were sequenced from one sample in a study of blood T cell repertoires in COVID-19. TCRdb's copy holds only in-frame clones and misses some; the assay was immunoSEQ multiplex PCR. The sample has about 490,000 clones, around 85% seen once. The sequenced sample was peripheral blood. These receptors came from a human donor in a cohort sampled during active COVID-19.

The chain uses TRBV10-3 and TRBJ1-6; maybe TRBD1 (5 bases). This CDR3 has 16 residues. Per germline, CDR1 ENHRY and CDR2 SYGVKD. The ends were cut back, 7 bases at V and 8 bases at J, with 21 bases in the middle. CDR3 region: CAITADGSGRDSPLHF. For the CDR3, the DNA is TGTGCCATCACCGCCGACGGTTCAGGGAGGGATTCACCCCTCCACTTT.

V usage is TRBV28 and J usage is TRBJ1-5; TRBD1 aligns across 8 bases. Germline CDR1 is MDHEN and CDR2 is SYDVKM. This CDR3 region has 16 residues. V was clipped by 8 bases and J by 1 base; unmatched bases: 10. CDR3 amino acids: CASPPKTGESNQPQHF. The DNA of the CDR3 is TGTGCCAGCCCCCCCAAGACAGGGGAGAGCAATCAGCCCCAGCATTTT. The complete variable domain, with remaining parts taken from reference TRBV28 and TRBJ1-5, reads DVKVTQSSRYLVKRTGEKVFLECVQDMDHENMFWYRQDPGLGLRLIYFSYDVKMKEKGDIPEGYSVSREKKERFSLILESASTNQTSMYLCASPPKTGESNQPQHFGDGTRLSIL.

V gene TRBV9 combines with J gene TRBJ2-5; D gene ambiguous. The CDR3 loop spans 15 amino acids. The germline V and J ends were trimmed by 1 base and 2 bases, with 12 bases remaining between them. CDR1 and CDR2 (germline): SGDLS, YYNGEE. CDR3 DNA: TGTGCCAGCAGCGTAATCCCAGCGATTCAAGAGACCCAGTACTTC. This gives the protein CASSVIPAIQETQYF.

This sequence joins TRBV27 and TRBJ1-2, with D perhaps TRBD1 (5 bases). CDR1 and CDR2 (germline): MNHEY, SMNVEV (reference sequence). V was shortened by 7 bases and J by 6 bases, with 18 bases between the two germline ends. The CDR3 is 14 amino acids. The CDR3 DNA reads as TGTGCCAGCACTCTCAGGGTCAGGGAGGATGGCTACACCTTC. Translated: CASTLRVREDGYTF.

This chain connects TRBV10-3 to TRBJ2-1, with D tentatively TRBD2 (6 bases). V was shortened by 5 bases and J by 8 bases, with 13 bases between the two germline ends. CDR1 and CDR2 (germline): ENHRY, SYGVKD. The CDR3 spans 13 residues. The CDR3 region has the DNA TGTGCCATCAGTCCGGGAGTGGGGGATGAGCAGTTCTTC. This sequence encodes CAISPGVGDEQFF.

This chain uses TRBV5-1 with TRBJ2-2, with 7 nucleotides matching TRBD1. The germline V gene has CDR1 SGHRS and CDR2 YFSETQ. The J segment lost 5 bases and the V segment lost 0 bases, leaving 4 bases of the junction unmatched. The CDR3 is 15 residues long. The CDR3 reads CASSLGAGGTGELFF. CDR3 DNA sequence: TGCGCCAGCAGCTTGGGGGCAGGGGGAACCGGGGAGCTGTTTTTT.

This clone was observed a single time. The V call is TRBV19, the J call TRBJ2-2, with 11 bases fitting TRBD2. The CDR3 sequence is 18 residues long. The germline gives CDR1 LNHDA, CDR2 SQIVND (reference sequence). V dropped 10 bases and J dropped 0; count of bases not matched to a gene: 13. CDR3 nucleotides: TGTGCCACCTTTCCCGGGACTAGCGGACCCTCGAACACCGGGGAGCTGTTTTTT. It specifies CATFPGTSGPSNTGELFF.

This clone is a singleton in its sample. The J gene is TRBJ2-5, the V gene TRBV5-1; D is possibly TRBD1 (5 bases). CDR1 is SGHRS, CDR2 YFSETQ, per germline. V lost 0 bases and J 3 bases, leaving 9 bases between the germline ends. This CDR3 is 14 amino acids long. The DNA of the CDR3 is TGCGCCAGCAGCTTGGAGGTCAGGGAAGAGACCCAGTACTTC. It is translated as CASSLEVREETQYF.

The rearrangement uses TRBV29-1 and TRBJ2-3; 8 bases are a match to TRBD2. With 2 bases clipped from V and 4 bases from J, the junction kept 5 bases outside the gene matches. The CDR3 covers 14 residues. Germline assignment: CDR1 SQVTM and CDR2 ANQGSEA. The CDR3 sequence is CSVERLAGSDTQYF. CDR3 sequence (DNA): TGCAGCGTTGAACGGCTAGCGGGTTCAGATACGCAGTATTTT.

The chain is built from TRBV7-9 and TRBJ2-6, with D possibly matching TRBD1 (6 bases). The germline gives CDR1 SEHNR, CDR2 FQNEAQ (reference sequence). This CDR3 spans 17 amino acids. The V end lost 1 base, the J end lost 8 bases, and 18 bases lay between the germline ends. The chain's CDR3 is CASSLGTGPLPTNVLTF. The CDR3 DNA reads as TGTGCCAGCAGCTTAGGTACAGGGCCTCTGCCGACCAACGTCCTGACTTTC.

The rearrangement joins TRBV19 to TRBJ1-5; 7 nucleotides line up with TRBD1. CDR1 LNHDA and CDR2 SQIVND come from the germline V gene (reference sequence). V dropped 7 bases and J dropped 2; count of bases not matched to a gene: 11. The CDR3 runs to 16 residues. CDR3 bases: TGTGCCAGTACAGGGACAGTTCGGTTGCGCAATCAGCCCCAGCATTTT. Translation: CASTGTVRLRNQPQHF.

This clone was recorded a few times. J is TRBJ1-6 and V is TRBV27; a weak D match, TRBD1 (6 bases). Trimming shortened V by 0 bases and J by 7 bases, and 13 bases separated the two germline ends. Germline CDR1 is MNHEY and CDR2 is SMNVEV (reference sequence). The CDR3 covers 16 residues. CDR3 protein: CASSLSLGARNSPLHF. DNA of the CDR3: TGTGCCAGCAGTTTATCGTTGGGGGCGCGGAATTCACCCCTCCACTTT.

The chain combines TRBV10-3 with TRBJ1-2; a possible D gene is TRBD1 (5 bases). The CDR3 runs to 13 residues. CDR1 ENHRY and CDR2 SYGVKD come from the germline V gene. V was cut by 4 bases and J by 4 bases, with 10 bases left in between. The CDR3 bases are TGTGCCATCAGTGCGACAGAACTCTATGGCTACACCTTC. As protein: CAISATELYGYTF.

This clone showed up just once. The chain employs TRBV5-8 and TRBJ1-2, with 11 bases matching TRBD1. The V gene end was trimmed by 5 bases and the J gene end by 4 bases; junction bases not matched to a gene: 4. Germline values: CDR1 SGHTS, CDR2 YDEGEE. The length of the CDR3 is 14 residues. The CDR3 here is CASRDRGRVYGYTF. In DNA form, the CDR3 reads TGTGCCAGCAGGGACAGGGGGCGCGTCTATGGCTACACCTTC.

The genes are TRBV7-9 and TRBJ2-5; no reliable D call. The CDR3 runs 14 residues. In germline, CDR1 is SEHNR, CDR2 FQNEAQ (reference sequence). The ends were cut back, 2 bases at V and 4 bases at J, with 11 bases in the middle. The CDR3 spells CASSLLAAVETQYF. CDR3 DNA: TGTGCCAGCAGCTTATTGGCGGCAGTAGAGACCCAGTACTTC.

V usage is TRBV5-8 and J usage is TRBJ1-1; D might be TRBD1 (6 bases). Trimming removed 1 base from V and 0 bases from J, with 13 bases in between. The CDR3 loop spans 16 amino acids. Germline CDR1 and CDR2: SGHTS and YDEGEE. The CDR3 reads CASSLFRGILNTEAFF. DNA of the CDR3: TGTGCCAGCAGCTTGTTCAGGGGCATTTTGAACACTGAAGCTTTCTTT.

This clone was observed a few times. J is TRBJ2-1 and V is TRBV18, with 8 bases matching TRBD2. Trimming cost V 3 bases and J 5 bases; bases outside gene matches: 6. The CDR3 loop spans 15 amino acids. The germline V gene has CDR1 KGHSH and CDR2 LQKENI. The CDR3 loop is CASSPVLADHNEQFF. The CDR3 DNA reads TGTGCCAGCTCACCTGTACTAGCGGACCACAATGAGCAGTTCTTC.

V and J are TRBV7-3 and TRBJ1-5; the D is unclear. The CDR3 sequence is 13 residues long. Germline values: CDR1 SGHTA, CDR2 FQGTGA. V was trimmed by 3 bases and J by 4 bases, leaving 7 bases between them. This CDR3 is CASSLAENQPQHF. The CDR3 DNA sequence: TGTGCCAGCAGCTTGGCGGAGAATCAGCCCCAGCATTTT. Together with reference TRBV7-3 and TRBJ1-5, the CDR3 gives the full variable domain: GAGVSQTPSNKVTEKGKYVELRCDPISGHTALYWYRQSLGQGPEFLIYFQGTGAADDSGLPNDRFFAVRPEGSVSTLKIQRTERGDSAVYLCASSLAENQPQHFGDGTRLSIL.

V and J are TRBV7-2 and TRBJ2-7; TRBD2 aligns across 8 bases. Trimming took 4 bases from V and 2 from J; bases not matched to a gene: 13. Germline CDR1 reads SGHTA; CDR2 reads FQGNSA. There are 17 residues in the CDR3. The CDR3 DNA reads TGTGCCAGCAGCTCTCCCCCAGGCGGGAGGTGGACCTACGAGCAGTACTTC. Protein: CASSSPPGGRWTYEQYF. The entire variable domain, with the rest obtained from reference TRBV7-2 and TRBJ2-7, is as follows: GAGVSQSPSNKVTEKGKDVELRCDPISGHTALYWYRQSLGQGLEFLIYFQGNSAPDKSGLPSDRFSAERTGGSVSTLTIQRTQQEDSAVYLCASSSPPGGRWTYEQYFGPGTRLTVT.

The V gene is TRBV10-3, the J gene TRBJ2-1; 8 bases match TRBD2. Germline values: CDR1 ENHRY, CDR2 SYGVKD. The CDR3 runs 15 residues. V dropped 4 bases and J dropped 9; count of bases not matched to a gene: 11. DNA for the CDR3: TGTGCCATCAGTGCGAGCGGGAGACATGCACCTGAGCAGTTCTTC. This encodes CAISASGRHAPEQFF.

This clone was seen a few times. CDR3: CASSLFGAEQYF. The CDR3 DNA follows: TGTGCCAGCAGCTTATTCGGTGCCGAGCAGTACTTC. The chain has TRBV7-2 and TRBJ2-7; D is uncertain. V gave up 2 bases and J gave up 6 bases, with 8 bases separating them. Per germline, CDR1 SGHTA and CDR2 FQGNSA. This CDR3 is 12 amino acids long.

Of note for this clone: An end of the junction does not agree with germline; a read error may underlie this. CDR3 in amino acids: CARSLGGGEPHSPLHF. Written as DNA, the CDR3 is TGTGCCCGCAGCTTGGGGGGGGGAGAGCCTCATTCACCCCTCCACTTT. This rearrangement joins TRBV5-5 to TRBJ1-6, with D perhaps matching TRBD1 (5 bases). The CDR3 runs 16 residues. Germline loops: CDR1 SGHKS, CDR2 YYEKEE (reference sequence).

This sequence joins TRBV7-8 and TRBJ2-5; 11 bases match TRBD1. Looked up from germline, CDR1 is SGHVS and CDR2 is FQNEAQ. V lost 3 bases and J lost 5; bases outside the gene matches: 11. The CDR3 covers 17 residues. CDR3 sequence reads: CASSLILGTGGSETQYF. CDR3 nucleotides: TGTGCCAGCAGCTTGATATTGGGGACAGGGGGTTCCGAGACCCAGTACTTC.

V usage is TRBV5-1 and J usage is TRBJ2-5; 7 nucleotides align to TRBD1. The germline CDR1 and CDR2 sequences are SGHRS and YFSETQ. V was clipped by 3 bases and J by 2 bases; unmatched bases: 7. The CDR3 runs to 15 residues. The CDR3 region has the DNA TGCGCCAGCAGCTGGGGACAGATAATGCAAGAGACCCAGTACTTC. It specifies CASSWGQIMQETQYF.

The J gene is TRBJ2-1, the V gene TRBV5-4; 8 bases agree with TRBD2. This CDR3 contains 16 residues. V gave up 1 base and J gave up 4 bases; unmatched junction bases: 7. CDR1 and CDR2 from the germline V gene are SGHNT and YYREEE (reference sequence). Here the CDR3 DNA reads TGTGCCAGCAGCTTGAGGTCGCTAGCGGGTTACAATGAGCAGTTCTTC. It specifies CASSLRSLAGYNEQFF. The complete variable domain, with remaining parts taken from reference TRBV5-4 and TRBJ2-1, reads ETGVTQSPTHLIKTRGQQVTLRCSSQSGHNTVSWYQQALGQGPQFIFQYYREEENGRGNFPPRFSGLQFPNYSSELNVNALELDDSALYLCASSLRSLAGYNEQFFGPGTRLTVL.